This T cell receptor (beta chain) is from a study of T cell changes during pregnancy in multiple sclerosis (dated by TCRdb to the late 2010s). Background for the entire study: Changes in the T cell repertoire over the course of pregnancy were examined in this study in women with multiple sclerosis.

The library relied on the immunoSEQ multiplex PCR assay. Not all clones reach the TCRdb copy of this immuneACCESS table, which keeps in-frame sequences only. Checked studies attribute under half of the gap to unresolved V genes and leave the rest unexplained. The sample includes about 36,000 clones, with approximately 93% observed a single time. The leading ten clones occupy 0.4% to 0.45% of the sample. As for this clone: The antigen this receptor binds is unknown. No qualities accompany the bases; no much larger clone lies one base away.

For this chain, trimming is 3 bases at the V end and 0 bases at the J end, and the number of junction bases without a gene match is 1. From the cysteine up to the phenylalanine, the CDR3 has a length of 15 residues. Of the read, only the CDR3 DNA is kept; its 45 bases are in frame from base 1. CDR1 and CDR2 were assigned from the germline V gene as SGHRS and YFSETQ. Sequenced here: CD4+ T cells from peripheral blood mononuclear cells, sampled in the first trimester of pregnancy. The V and J segments used are TRBV5-1 and TRBJ2-2, and 8 junctional nucleotides match TRBD2. The receptor's source is a female donor with multiple sclerosis, enrolled in a pregnancy study. CDR3 region: CASSSGLANTGELFF. The DNA reads TGCGCCAGCAGCTCGGGACTAGCGAACACCGGGGAGCTGTTTTTT.